This TCR beta chain comes out of a study of blood T cell repertoires in COVID-19. The V gene's germline CDR1 is SGHRS and CDR2 YFSETQ. Trimming shortened V by 2 bases and J by 4 bases, and 16 bases separated the two germline ends. This CDR3 is built from 16 residues. Generated by immunoSEQ multiplex PCR, the TCRdb table keeps only in-frame clones and is missing some. The table records 240,000 or so clones, about 90% of them present only once. The source of this sequence is a woman aged 40-49 years with acute COVID-19. The sample consisted of PBMCs or T cells enriched from blood (not recorded which). The gene calls are TRBV5-1 and TRBJ2-1; weak D call: TRBD2 (5 bases). The CDR3 loop is CASSFWSSGRYNEQFF. The CDR3 nucleotides are TGCGCCAGCAGCTTCTGGTCCAGCGGCCGATACAATGAGCAGTTCTTC.